Each of the 14 T cell receptor beta chains below was sequenced from the same sample in a study of human T cells and chemical hapten exposure. TCRdb used MiXCR to reprocess the RACE reads, holding one entry per CDR3 protein. The sample comprises 100,000 to 150,000 distinct CDR3 sequences, roughly 13% of which are singletons, and around 2.7% rests with the top ten. Time point: pre-sensitization, week 0. Treatment specified: therapeutic diphenylcyclopropenone sensitization with weekly scalp DPC. The specimen comprised whole blood, sampled in connection with sensitization to the hapten diphenylcyclopropenone (DPC). Every receptor here comes from a woman aged 18-29 years with alopecia areata. Some clones in this sample may be carry-over from other donors' samples.

In this sample, this clonotype is medium-sized (0.01 to 0.1%). DNA of the CDR3: TGTGCCAGCAGTTTCAGGGGGCAAGAGACCCAGTACTTC. Protein: CASSFRGQETQYF. The chain carries TRBV12-3 or TRBV12-4 and TRBJ2-5; 7 bases match TRBD1. The V and J ends lost 3 bases and 2 bases, in that order; junction bases with no gene match: 0. The CDR3 runs to 13 residues.

The V gene is TRBV5-1, the J gene TRBJ1-6; D is possibly TRBD1 (6 bases). Trimming left V 4 bases short and J 10 bases short, with 18 bases between. Germline V gene data show CDR1 as SGHRS and CDR2 as YFSETQ. This CDR3 spans 15 amino acids. CDR3 nucleotide sequence: TGCGCCAGCAGCGTAAGACAGGAAATAGGATCACCCCTCCACTTT. The encoded protein is CASSVRQEIGSPLHF.

In its sample, this clonotype was seen a few times. The V and J genes are TRBV19 and TRBJ2-1, with TRBD2 matching over 11 bases. Looked up from germline, CDR1 is LNHDA and CDR2 is SQIVND (reference sequence). V gave up 5 bases and J gave up 3 bases; unmatched junction bases: 12. The CDR3 extends over 18 amino acids. The CDR3, as DNA: TGTGCCAGTAGTCGGGTAGCGGGGGGGCAGTTGGACTACAATGAGCAGTTCTTC. Its protein is CASSRVAGGQLDYNEQFF. Full variable domain (rest looked up from reference TRBV19 and TRBJ2-1): DGGITQSPKYLFRKEGQNVTLSCEQNLNHDAMYWYRQDPGQGLRLIYYSQIVNDFQKGDIAEGYSVSREKKESFPLTVTSAQKNPTAFYLCASSRVAGGQLDYNEQFFGPGTRLTVL.

This clonotype was detected only a few times. J is TRBJ2-7 and V is TRBV5-1; 9 bases are shared with TRBD1. CDR1 is SGHRS, CDR2 YFSETQ, per germline. The trim removed 5 bases at V and 3 bases at J, leaving 9 bases unmatched. The CDR3 loop spans 15 amino acids. The CDR3 bases are TGCGCCAGCAGGCCCCCAGGGACAGGGAGCTACGAGCAGTACTTC. Translation: CASRPPGTGSYEQYF.

This clonotype has only a few counts. The chain joins TRBV9 to TRBJ2-7, with 7 nucleotides matching TRBD2. The V and J ends lost 0 bases and 6 bases, in that order; junction bases with no gene match: 3. Germline-derived CDR1 and CDR2 are SGDLS and YYNGEE. The CDR3 covers 13 residues. Written as DNA, the CDR3 is TGTGCCAGCAGCGTAGGTGGACTAGGCGAGCAGTACTTC. Translated, it gives CASSVGGLGEQYF.

This clonotype was detected a few times. The V call is TRBV6-6, the J call TRBJ1-3, with unresolved D. The CDR3 has 13 amino acids. The V gene's germline CDR1 is MNHNY and CDR2 SVGAGI (reference sequence). Trimming stripped 2 bases from V and 1 base from J, with 3 bases between. CDR3 protein: CASSYESGNTIYF. CDR3 nucleotide sequence: TGTGCCAGCAGTTACGAGTCTGGAAACACCATATATTTT.

This chain connects TRBV6-5 to TRBJ2-1, with TRBD2 matching 10 bases. V dropped 6 bases and J dropped 3; count of bases not matched to a gene: 5. CDR1 MNHEY and CDR2 SVGAGI come from the germline V gene. The CDR3 spans 15 residues. The CDR3 sequence: CASRVAGGVYNEQFF. CDR3 bases: TGTGCCAGCAGAGTAGCGGGGGGCGTCTACAATGAGCAGTTCTTC.

V usage is TRBV5-1 and J usage is TRBJ2-3; D is undetermined. Germline V gives CDR1 SGHRS, CDR2 YFSETQ. V was shortened by 2 bases and J by 5 bases, with 3 bases between the two germline ends. The CDR3 covers 11 residues. The DNA of the CDR3 is TGCGCCAGCAGCTTTCAAGATACGCAGTATTTT. Amino acid sequence: CASSFQDTQYF.

This clonotype was found a few times. The J gene is TRBJ2-2, the V gene TRBV11-2; D not certain. Germline-derived CDR1 and CDR2 are SGHAT and FQNNGV. The CDR3 contains 16 residues. Trimming removed 7 bases from V and 4 bases from J, with 19 bases in between. CDR3 DNA sequence: TGTGCCAGCATACAAGTAGAAAGGGATGGCACCGGGGAGCTGTTTTTT. It encodes CASIQVERDGTGELFF.

In its sample, this clonotype was seen a few times. The V call is TRBV21-1, the J call TRBJ1-4. TRBV21-1 is a known pseudogene. The CDR3 runs 13 residues. CDR3 in amino acids: CASSKAVFEKLFF. For the CDR3, the DNA is TGTGCCAGCAGCAAAGCGGTTTTTGAAAAACTGTTTTTT.

This clonotype was counted between two and nine times. The chain employs TRBV13 and TRBJ2-5; unclear D gene. The CDR3 extends over 15 amino acids. Germline loops: CDR1 PRHDT, CDR2 FYEKMQ (reference sequence). V was pared by 5 bases and J by 1 base, with 14 bases between. CDR3 nucleotides: TGTGCCAGCAGCCTGCGGTGGTGGAGCCAAGAGACCCAGTACTTC. Translating gives CASSLRWWSQETQYF.

This rearrangement joins TRBV20-1 to TRBJ2-3; D not certain. From germline, CDR1 is DFQATT and CDR2 SNEGSKA (reference sequence). The CDR3 loop spans 11 amino acids. Trimming took 3 bases from V and 6 from J, leaving 7 bases between them. CDR3 sequence: CSARLPDTQYF. CDR3 coding DNA: TGCAGTGCTAGGTTACCTGATACGCAGTATTTT.

This clonotype was counted between two and nine times. The chain has TRBV30 and TRBJ2-2; 7 bases are shared with TRBD1. This CDR3 has 13 residues. CDR1 and CDR2 from the germline V gene are GTSNPN and SVGIG (reference sequence). V lost 2 bases and J lost 5; bases outside the gene matches: 2. CDR3 DNA: TGTGCCTGGAGTCTACAGGGGACCGGGGAGCTGTTTTTT. It yields the protein CAWSLQGTGELFF.

This chain uses TRBV28 with TRBJ2-7, with 10 positions matching TRBD2. CDR3 length: 15 residues. The V and J ends lost 7 bases and 5 bases, in that order; junction bases with no gene match: 11. Germline V CDR1 and CDR2: MDHEN, SYDVKM. The CDR3 DNA is TGTGCCAGCAACGGGAGCGGGGGGGCCACAAACGAGCAGTACTTC. The encoded protein is CASNGSGGATNEQYF.